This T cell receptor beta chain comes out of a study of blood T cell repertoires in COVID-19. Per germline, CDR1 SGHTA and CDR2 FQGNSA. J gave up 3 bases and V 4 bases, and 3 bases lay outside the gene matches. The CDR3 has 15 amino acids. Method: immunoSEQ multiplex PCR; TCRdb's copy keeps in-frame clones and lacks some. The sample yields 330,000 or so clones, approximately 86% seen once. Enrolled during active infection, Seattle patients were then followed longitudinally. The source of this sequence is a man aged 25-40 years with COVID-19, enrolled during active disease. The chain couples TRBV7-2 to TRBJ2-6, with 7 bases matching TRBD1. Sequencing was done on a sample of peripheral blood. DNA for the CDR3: TGTGCCAGCAGCTCCCGGACAGGTGGGGCCAACGTCCTGACTTTC. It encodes CASSSRTGGANVLTF.